The 17 T cell receptor beta chains given below trace back to one sample, sequenced in a study of T cell responses to AZD1222 COVID-19 vaccine. The assay was immunoSEQ multiplex PCR, and TCRdb's table has in-frame clones only and misses some. In the table there are about 83,000 clones, about 82% of which are singletons. Sequencing used peripheral blood, obtained on day 0 of AZD1222 vaccination. These receptors all come from an adult in good health.

V usage is TRBV10-3 and J usage is TRBJ1-1; D is ambiguous. Germline CDR1 and CDR2: ENHRY and SYGVKD. CDR3 length: 17 amino acids. Trimming removed 3 bases at V and 6 bases at J, with 23 bases between. In DNA form, the CDR3 reads TGTGCCATCAGTGAATGGGTAGCTAGGGCCTCGCGGGCTGAAGCTTTCTTT. It specifies CAISEWVARASRAEAFF.

The V gene is TRBV12-5, the J gene TRBJ1-1; the D is unclear. The V gene lost 2 bases and the J gene lost 2 bases, with 6 bases spanning the gap. The CDR3 is 13 amino acids. Germline CDR1 is LGHNT and CDR2 is FRNRAP. CDR3 sequence (DNA): TGTGCTAGTGGTTTGCCAGTCAACACTGAAGCTTTCTTT. It yields the protein CASGLPVNTEAFF.

This chain connects TRBV5-1 to TRBJ1-3; D may be TRBD1 (5 bases). The V end was cut by 0 bases, the J end by 9 bases, with 10 bases between. Germline CDR1 SGHRS, CDR2 YFSETQ. The CDR3 has 13 amino acids. Here the CDR3 reads CASSLGQGGTIYF. DNA of the CDR3: TGCGCCAGCAGCTTGGGGCAGGGAGGCACCATATATTTT.

The chain carries TRBV7-2 and TRBJ1-5; 8 nucleotides agree with TRBD1. J was trimmed by 11 bases and V by 3 bases; bases with no gene match: 15. CDR1 and CDR2 (germline): SGHTA, FQGNSA. The CDR3 totals 16 residues. The DNA of the CDR3 is TGTGCCAGCAGCTTTAATCCGGCAGGGGGCGCGGGGGCCCAGCATTTT. This sequence encodes CASSFNPAGGAGAQHF. The variable domain in full, completed from reference TRBV7-2 and TRBJ1-5, reads GAGVSQSPSNKVTEKGKDVELRCDPISGHTALYWYRQSLGQGLEFLIYFQGNSAPDKSGLPSDRFSAERTGGSVSTLTIQRTQQEDSAVYLCASSFNPAGGAGAQHFGDGTRLSIL.

The chain links TRBV12-3 or TRBV12-4 to TRBJ1-6, with D tentatively TRBD1 (5 bases). V was cut by 5 bases and J by 13 bases, with 9 bases left in between. This CDR3 comprises 11 residues. Written as DNA, the CDR3 is TGTGCCAGCAGTGCAGGGTCGCCCCTCCACTTT. Translated, it gives CASSAGSPLHF.

J is TRBJ2-7 and V is TRBV3-1 (or the pseudogene TRBV3-2); D possibly matches TRBD1 or TRBD2 (5 bases each). CDR1 is LGHDT and CDR2 is YNNKEL in the germline V gene (reference sequence). This CDR3 comprises 14 residues. With 2 bases removed from V and 7 bases from J, the gap between germline ends came to 15 bases. CDR3 DNA sequence: TGTGCCAGCAGCCAACCGGGACCGTCTTCTGAGCAGTACTTC. Its protein is CASSQPGPSSEQYF.

This chain uses TRBV9 with TRBJ2-4; possibly TRBD2 for D (5 bases). V gave up 0 bases and J gave up 6 bases, with 7 bases separating them. The CDR3 runs to 13 residues. Per germline, CDR1 SGDLS and CDR2 YYNGEE. CDR3 protein: CASSVEEGNIQYF. In DNA form, the CDR3 reads TGTGCCAGCAGCGTAGAAGAGGGAAACATTCAGTACTTC.

V and J are TRBV12-5 and TRBJ2-1, with TRBD2 matching over 11 bases. Germline CDR1 reads LGHNT; CDR2 reads FRNRAP. There are 15 residues in the CDR3. Unmatched junction bases numbered 7, after V lost 4 bases and J lost 8 bases. In DNA form, the CDR3 reads TGTGCTAGTGGTTCTCAACTAGCGGGAGTCGATGAGCAGTTCTTC. It is translated as CASGSQLAGVDEQFF. Looking up the rest from reference TRBV12-5 and TRBJ2-1 gives the full variable domain: DARVTQTPRHKVTEMGQEVTMRCQPILGHNTVFWYRQTMMQGLELLAYFRNRAPLDDSGMPKDRFSAEMPDATLATLKIQPSEPRDSAVYFCASGSQLAGVDEQFFGPGTRLTVL.

The DNA for the CDR3 is TGTGCCAGCAGCATTGAACTAGGCTATGGCTACACCTTC. Protein: CASSIELGYGYTF. The chain recombines TRBV6-6 with TRBJ1-2; D is undetermined. The CDR3 extends over 13 amino acids. Germline V gene data show CDR1 as MNHNY and CDR2 as SVGAGI (reference sequence). V lost 6 bases to trimming and J lost 4 bases, with 12 bases between them.

This chain uses TRBV2 with TRBJ1-1, with D perhaps TRBD1 (5 bases). V was shortened by 6 bases and J by 1 base, with 9 bases between the two germline ends. The CDR3 is 13 residues long. Germline lookup yields CDR1 SNHLY and CDR2 FYNNEI. CDR3 protein: CASRPTGNTEAFF. The CDR3, as DNA: TGTGCCAGCAGACCCACAGGGAACACTGAAGCTTTCTTT.

The V gene is TRBV5-1, the J gene TRBJ2-1; D is ambiguous. The ends were cut back, 3 bases at V and 8 bases at J, with 15 bases in the middle. This CDR3 is 14 amino acids long. The germline V gene encodes CDR1 SGHRS and CDR2 YFSETQ. In DNA form, the CDR3 reads TGCGCCAGCAGCTGGTTTATGGGTGGGGATGAGCAGTTCTTC. It is translated as CASSWFMGGDEQFF.

The chain carries TRBV5-1 and TRBJ2-5; D uncertain. CDR1 and CDR2 from the germline V gene are SGHRS and YFSETQ. The CDR3 is 15 residues long. V lost 0 bases to trimming and J lost 0 bases, with 9 bases between them. The CDR3 DNA is TGCGCCAGCAGCTTGGGAGTCCTCTACCAAGAGACCCAGTACTTC. This gives the protein CASSLGVLYQETQYF.

The chain combines TRBV28 with TRBJ1-2; no definite D call. Per germline, CDR1 MDHEN and CDR2 SYDVKM. CDR3 length equals 14 residues. Trimming pared 3 bases from V and 4 bases from J, leaving 12 bases between. The DNA for the CDR3 is TGTGCCAGCAGTTTCGGGTCCGGGCCCTATGGCTACACCTTC. Translating it yields CASSFGSGPYGYTF.

The rearrangement joins TRBV10-1 to TRBJ2-3; no reliable D call. Germline lookup yields CDR1 WNHNN and CDR2 SYGVQD (reference sequence). V was trimmed by 5 bases and J by 3 bases, leaving 12 bases between them. The CDR3 is 14 residues long. The CDR3 reads CASSSWGKTDTQYF. The DNA for the CDR3 is TGCGCCAGCAGTTCCTGGGGAAAAACAGATACGCAGTATTTT.

V gene TRBV7-9 combines with J gene TRBJ1-1; 8 positions match TRBD1. This CDR3 has 16 amino acids. With 3 bases clipped from V and 2 bases from J, the junction kept 8 bases outside the gene matches. Germline V gives CDR1 SEHNR, CDR2 FQNEAQ (reference sequence). The CDR3 here is CASSFGDRSTNTEAFF. CDR3 nucleotides: TGTGCCAGCAGCTTCGGGGACAGGTCCACCAACACTGAAGCTTTCTTT. Based on the CDR3 plus reference TRBV7-9 and TRBJ1-1, the full variable domain is DTGVSQNPRHKITKRGQNVTFRCDPISEHNRLYWYRQTLGQGPEFLTYFQNEAQLEKSRLLSDRFSAERPKGSFSTLEIQRTEQGDSAMYLCASSFGDRSTNTEAFFGQGTRLTVV.

The chain employs TRBV6-5 and TRBJ2-3; D ambiguous. V gave up 4 bases and J gave up 0 bases, with 8 bases separating them. The CDR3 sequence is 14 residues long. The V gene's germline CDR1 is MNHEY and CDR2 SVGAGI. The CDR3 coding sequence is TGTGCCAGCAGTTCCACCTCTAGCACAGATACGCAGTATTTT. It codes for CASSSTSSTDTQYF.

The rearrangement links TRBV23-1 to TRBJ2-1, with 7 bases identical to TRBD1. TRBV23-1 is placed among ORFs of uncertain function. This CDR3 contains 16 residues. After removal of 5 bases from V and 3 bases from J, the junction contained 10 bases not matched to a gene. CDR3 bases: TGCGCCAGCAGTAAGTCACAGGGGAACCTCTACAATGAGCAGTTCTTC. Its protein product is CASSKSQGNLYNEQFF.